This T cell receptor beta chain was retrieved from a study of blood T cells in healthy people across ages. Findings and limits, study-wide: Long-lived and aged donors differed, with more naive CD4+ cells and higher diversity in the long-lived. Naive T cell percentage by flow cytometry tracked strongly with beta diversity. The unknown donor CMV status may have confounded expanded clonotype changes.

This clonotype was detected once. The antigen is not known. Alongside a J-beta primer mix, a sample-barcoded 5' primer served in a second PCR lasting roughly 7 to 12 cycles. TCRdb reprocessed the 5' RACE reads via MiXCR and lists one record per CDR3 protein. The data contain about 640,000 distinct CDR3 sequences, approximately 30% of them singletons. Per the germline V gene, CDR1 is SGHTA and CDR2 is FQGNSA. The CDR3 runs 15 residues. The origin of this receptor is a woman older than 75 in good health. Sequencing was carried out using blood. The genes are TRBV7-2 and TRBJ2-4, with 9 bases identical to TRBD2. The DNA end is a closer match to TRBJ2-5, so the J assignment may be wrong. CDR3 nucleotides: TGTGCCAGCACCGAGGGAGCGGGAGGTAAAGAGACCCAGTACTTC. The encoded protein is CASTEGAGGKETQYF.